This T cell receptor beta chain was observed in a study of blood T cells in healthy people across ages. Study-level findings and limits: Greater diversity and more naive CD4+ cells were seen in long-lived donors than in aged donors. Age showed a roughly linear inverse relationship with TCR beta diversity per million T cells.

A word on this clonotype: Antigen: not known.

Next came a second PCR, run for about 6 to 12 cycles, which used a sample-barcoded 5' primer along with a J-beta primer mix. Each CDR3 protein gets one entry after TCRdb re-called the 5' RACE reads with MiXCR. The table includes some 930,000 distinct CDR3 sequences, about 28% detected once. Germline V gene sequence: CDR1 MNHEY, CDR2 SMNVEV (reference sequence). This CDR3 spans 15 amino acids. Trimming removed 5 bases at V and 5 bases at J, with 18 bases between. A minimum of 6 micrograms of total RNA was extracted per sample. The same sample was also used in a study of T cells of mothers and their children. As that report states: Mothers gave over 8.5 million TCR beta CDR3 reads each, and children several million each.

Sequencing was performed on blood. V is TRBV27 and J is TRBJ2-5; D is uncertain. This sequence originates from a woman aged 40-49 years in good health. The CDR3 DNA sequence: TGTGCCAGCAGTGGCGACTTTCTGTTGGGGGAGACCCAGTACTTC. Encoded protein: CASSGDFLLGETQYF.